The 5 T cell receptor beta chains below come from one sample, sequenced in a study of blood T cells in healthy people across ages. For the second PCR, which ran for roughly 6 to 12 cycles, a sample-barcoded 5' primer and a J-beta primer mix were used. Using its own MiXCR run on the 5' RACE reads, TCRdb lists one record per CDR3 protein. The repertoire consists of 1,500,000 or so distinct CDR3 sequences, with 40% to 45% occurring once and the leading ten covering 4%. Sequencing was done on a sample of blood. The receptors originated from a woman aged 18-35 years in good health.

This rearrangement joins TRBV12-5 to TRBJ2-3, with unresolved D. From germline, CDR1 is LGHNT and CDR2 FRNRAP. With 8 bases removed from V and 10 bases from J, the gap between germline ends came to 10 bases. This CDR3 is built from 10 residues. In DNA, the CDR3 is TGTGCTAGTCAAAGGGTTGCGCAGTATTTT. Its protein product is CASQRVAQYF.

The rearrangement uses TRBV6-2 or TRBV6-3 and TRBJ2-2; perhaps D is TRBD1 or TRBD2 (6 bases each). This CDR3 has 17 residues. Trimming pared 0 bases from V and 6 bases from J, leaving 17 bases between. Germline V gene sequence: CDR1 MNHEY, CDR2 SVGEGT. This CDR3 is CASSYSRQALASGELFF. The CDR3 region has the DNA TGTGCCAGCAGTTACTCGAGACAGGCCCTAGCGTCCGGGGAGCTGTTTTTT.

The chain's CDR3 is CASSFDSRVEQFF. In DNA form, the CDR3 reads TGTGCCAGCAGCTTCGATAGTAGGGTCGAGCAGTTCTTC. The chain recombines TRBV7-3 with TRBJ2-1, with no clear D. The CDR3 sequence is 13 residues long. Germline V gene lookup returns CDR1 SGHTA and CDR2 FQGTGA. The V end was cut by 3 bases, the J end by 10 bases, with 13 bases between.

Regarding this clonotype: This clone may be a read error of a much larger clone one base away. This chain links TRBV7-9 with TRBJ2-1, with 7 bases fitting TRBD2. The CDR3 runs 18 residues. Germline values: CDR1 SEHNR, CDR2 FQNEAQ (reference sequence). This CDR3 is CASSLPLSGAITYIEQFF. Written as DNA, the CDR3 is TGTGCCAGCAGCTTACCCCTAAGCGGGGCGATTACCTACATTGAGCAGTTCTTC.

The chain is built from TRBV25-1 and TRBJ2-5, with D possibly matching TRBD2 (6 bases). The CDR3 totals 17 residues. With 8 bases removed from V and 2 bases from J, the gap between germline ends came to 24 bases. Germline values: CDR1 MGHDK, CDR2 SYGVNS. The CDR3 DNA follows: TGTGCCAGCGGTGGACTCAAGACAGCCGGACTACAAGAGACCCAGTACTTC. Translation: CASGGLKTAGLQETQYF.